These 32 T cell receptor beta chains were all obtained from the same sample, sequenced in a study of cytomegalovirus exposure and HLA in healthy donors. The primer mix had 60 Vbeta and 13 Jbeta primers. Data came from immunoSEQ multiplex PCR; TCRdb stores just in-frame clones and leaves some out. This sample carries under 200,000 clones, approximately 79% of them seen once, and the ten largest clones take around 15%. Sequenced input: PBMCs. The receptors stem from a man aged 45-60 years in good health and CMV-seropositive.

The chain joins TRBV7-6 to TRBJ2-7, with TRBD1 matching 11 bases. Losses at the gene ends were 5 bases for V and 6 bases for J; bases not matched to a gene: 6. The CDR3 spans 14 residues. The germline V gene encodes CDR1 SGHVS and CDR2 FNYEAQ. Here the CDR3 DNA reads TGTGCCAGCAGCCGCGGACAGGGGGCTGTCGAGCAGTACTTC. Encoded protein: CASSRGQGAVEQYF.

This sequence joins TRBV20-1 and TRBJ1-1; D unclear. CDR1 DFQATT and CDR2 SNEGSKA come from the germline V gene (reference sequence). V lost 6 bases and J 2 bases, leaving 7 bases between the germline ends. CDR3 length equals 11 residues. For the CDR3, the DNA is TGCAGTGCCTTCAGAAACACTGAAGCTTTCTTT. This codes for CSAFRNTEAFF.

The chain recombines TRBV7-2 with TRBJ1-4; no clear D. CDR3 length: 16 residues. Trimming took 1 base from V and 0 from J, leaving 9 bases between them. Germline assignment: CDR1 SGHTA and CDR2 FQGNSA. The CDR3 spells CASSLVLTATNEKLFF. The CDR3 bases are TGTGCCAGCAGCTTAGTTTTAACAGCAACTAATGAAAAACTGTTTTTT.

This chain joins TRBV9 and TRBJ1-2; the D gene is possibly TRBD1 (6 bases). The V end lost 4 bases, the J end lost 2 bases, and 12 bases lay between the germline ends. There are 14 residues in the CDR3. The germline CDR1 and CDR2 sequences are SGDLS and YYNGEE. The CDR3 here is CASSPRQDNYGYTF. The CDR3 DNA follows: TGTGCCAGCAGCCCCCGACAGGACAACTATGGCTACACCTTC.

This chain joins TRBV6-1 and TRBJ2-1, with 9 bases fitting TRBD1. The V and J ends lost 2 bases and 6 bases, in that order; junction bases with no gene match: 5. CDR1 is MNHNS, CDR2 SASEGT, per germline. The CDR3 has 15 amino acids. The CDR3, as DNA: TGTGCCAGCAGTGAACAGGGACAGGGCTTCAATGAGCAGTTCTTC. Protein: CASSEQGQGFNEQFF.

The CDR3 region has the DNA TGTGCCAGCAGCCCCCTCGGGGGGGACCAGTTCACCGGGGAGCTGTTTTTT. Translation gives CASSPLGGDQFTGELFF. J is TRBJ2-2 and V is TRBV14, with 8 bases fitting TRBD2. Looked up from germline, CDR1 is SGHDN and CDR2 is FVKESK. The ends lost 4 bases at V and 4 bases at J; junction bases unmatched: 11. This CDR3 is 17 amino acids long.

This chain links TRBV30 with TRBJ1-1; D unclear. V was cut by 7 bases and J by 2 bases, with 11 bases left in between. The CDR3 totals 12 residues. From germline, CDR1 is GTSNPN and CDR2 SVGIG (reference sequence). CDR3 DNA sequence: TGTGCCTCCGAGACGGGTAACACTGAAGCTTTCTTT. It encodes CASETGNTEAFF.

V usage is TRBV7-9 and J usage is TRBJ2-1; 9 positions agree with TRBD1. The CDR3 has 15 residues. Germline trimming cut 4 bases from V and 9 bases from J; bases unmatched to any gene: 10. Per germline, CDR1 SEHNR and CDR2 FQNEAQ (reference sequence). CDR3 sequence (DNA): TGTGCCAGCAGCTCCTGGGACAGGGAGCAGGGTGAGCAGTTCTTC. It encodes CASSSWDREQGEQFF.

Regarding this clone: One end of the junction does not line up with germline, which may come from a read error. The rearrangement uses TRBV7-9 and TRBJ1-5, with D possibly TRBD1 on 6 matching bases. This CDR3 has 15 amino acids. The germline gives CDR1 SEHNR, CDR2 FQNEAQ (reference sequence). The CDR3 spells CSSSSYRDSNQPQHF. The CDR3 region has the DNA TGTTCCAGCAGCTCATACAGGGATAGCAATCAGCCCCAGCATTTT. Using reference TRBV7-9 and TRBJ1-5 for the parts outside the CDR3, the full variable domain is DTGVSQNPRHKITKRGQNVTFRCDPISEHNRLYWYRQTLGQGPEFLTYFQNEAQLEKSRLLSDRFSAERPKGSFSTLEIQRTEQGDSAMYLCSSSSYRDSNQPQHFGDGTRLSIL.

This chain links TRBV5-4 with TRBJ2-7; perhaps TRBD2 as D (5 bases). The CDR3 is 14 amino acids. Germline lookup yields CDR1 SGHNT and CDR2 YYREEE (reference sequence). Trimming cost V 0 bases and J 0 bases, with 7 bases left between them. CDR3 DNA: TGTGCCAGCAGCTTGGGAGGGAGCTCCTACGAGCAGTACTTC. Protein: CASSLGGSSYEQYF.

The rearrangement links TRBV7-2 to TRBJ2-7, with 8 bases lining up with TRBD2. Germline CDR1 is SGHTA and CDR2 is FQGNSA. CDR3 length: 13 residues. With 5 bases clipped from V and 4 bases from J, the junction kept 4 bases outside the gene matches. The CDR3 here is CASSISGGYEQYV. CDR3 in DNA: TGTGCCAGCAGCATCAGCGGGGGTTACGAGCAGTACGTC.

This clone was detected only a few times. The chain has TRBV6-5 and TRBJ2-5; D unclear. Germline loops: CDR1 MNHEY, CDR2 SVGAGI. V shed 6 bases and J shed 2 bases, with 4 bases lying between them. This CDR3 contains 11 residues. The CDR3: CASSLQETQYF. The DNA for the CDR3 is TGTGCCAGCAGCCTACAAGAGACCCAGTACTTC.

This rearrangement joins TRBV5-6 to TRBJ2-2, with a weak D call TRBD2 (5 bases). Deletions cut 0 bases from V and 6 bases from J, with 9 bases between. The CDR3 extends over 14 amino acids. Looked up from germline, CDR1 is SGHDT and CDR2 is YYEEEE. CDR3 nucleotides: TGTGCCAGCAGCTTGGCTGGCGGGCCCGGGGAGCTGTTTTTT. Translated: CASSLAGGPGELFF.

CDR3: CASSPGGEGVAASPLHF. The CDR3 nucleotides read TGTGCCAGCAGTCCCGGGGGGGAGGGGGTGGCCGCTTCACCCCTCCACTTT. The chain combines TRBV27 with TRBJ1-6; D may be TRBD1 (6 bases). The germline CDR1 and CDR2 sequences are MNHEY and SMNVEV (reference sequence). V lost 5 bases and J 9 bases, leaving 23 bases between the germline ends. The CDR3 runs 17 residues.

This chain uses TRBV5-1 with TRBJ1-1; D is undetermined. V lost 4 bases to trimming and J lost 1 base, with 8 bases between them. This CDR3 comprises 13 residues. Germline V CDR1 and CDR2: SGHRS, YFSETQ. This chain's CDR3 is CASSINKNTEAFF. DNA of the CDR3: TGCGCCAGCAGCATAAATAAGAACACTGAAGCTTTCTTT.

The rearrangement joins TRBV4-3 to TRBJ2-7; 7 bases line up with TRBD1. Trimming removed 1 base from V and 4 bases from J; junction bases left unmatched: 1. CDR3 length: 13 amino acids. Germline CDR1 is LGHNA and CDR2 is YSLEER. The CDR3 reads CASSQARGYEQYF. CDR3 bases: TGCGCCAGCAGCCAAGCCAGGGGGTACGAGCAGTACTTC.

This sequence joins TRBV7-9 and TRBJ2-2, with D possibly being TRBD1 (6 bases). Trimming removed 0 bases at V and 8 bases at J, with 10 bases between. The CDR3 spans 14 residues. Per the germline V gene, CDR1 is SEHNR and CDR2 is FQNEAQ (reference sequence). The DNA of the CDR3 is TGTGCCAGCAGCTTAGCCAGGGGAGCGGGGGAGCTGTTTTTT. This sequence encodes CASSLARGAGELFF.

V and J are TRBV7-2 and TRBJ2-7, with 7 bases lining up with TRBD1. The CDR3 extends over 14 amino acids. The V and J ends lost 5 bases and 3 bases, in that order; junction bases with no gene match: 7. In germline, CDR1 is SGHTA, CDR2 FQGNSA. CDR3 sequence (DNA): TGTGCCAGCAGCAGGACGGGACAGATCTACGAGCAGTACTTC. Translation gives CASSRTGQIYEQYF.

This chain links TRBV6-5 with TRBJ1-3; no definite D call. Trimming removed 0 bases from V and 4 bases from J, with 10 bases in between. This CDR3 is built from 15 residues. Germline-derived CDR1 and CDR2 are MNHEY and SVGAGI. DNA for the CDR3: TGTGCCAGCAGTTACTCGAACGGGTACGGAAACACCATATATTTT. It yields the protein CASSYSNGYGNTIYF.

The chain recombines TRBV19 with TRBJ1-3, with 7 bases fitting TRBD1. The CDR3 has 18 amino acids. V lost 6 bases, J lost 2 bases, and 16 bases stayed unmatched. Germline CDR1 LNHDA, CDR2 SQIVND (reference sequence). CDR3 bases: TGTGCCAGTAGAGGGGAGACAGGGAGCGTTGCGGCTGGAAACACCATATATTTT. This gives the protein CASRGETGSVAAGNTIYF.

This clone was counted once. J is TRBJ2-3 and V is TRBV29-1, with D tentatively TRBD2 (6 bases). The V and J ends lost 6 bases and 4 bases respectively, with 11 bases between them. Germline lookup yields CDR1 SQVTM and CDR2 ANQGSEA. This CDR3 is 12 amino acids long. The CDR3 loop reads CSVVPGADTQYF. Here the CDR3 DNA reads TGCAGCGTCGTGCCGGGGGCAGATACGCAGTATTTT.

The chain has TRBV13 and TRBJ2-2; 9 positions agree with TRBD1. The CDR3 is made up of 15 amino acids. The ends lost 4 bases at V and 5 bases at J; junction bases unmatched: 5. Germline CDR1 PRHDT, CDR2 FYEKMQ (reference sequence). In DNA, the CDR3 is TGTGCCAGCAGCTCGACAGGGGGGAAGACCGGGGAGCTGTTTTTT. This gives the protein CASSSTGGKTGELFF.

The genes are TRBV7-8 and TRBJ1-3; D is ambiguous. This CDR3 has 13 residues. The germline V gene has CDR1 SGHVS and CDR2 FQNEAQ. Trimming shortened V by 0 bases and J by 3 bases, and 3 bases separated the two germline ends. The CDR3 loop reads CASSLASGNTIYF. The DNA of the CDR3 is TGTGCCAGCAGCTTAGCTAGTGGAAACACCATATATTTT.

This sequence joins TRBV6-1 and TRBJ2-3, with D unresolved. Trimming left V 1 base short and J 2 bases short, with 13 bases between. This CDR3 has 16 amino acids. The germline CDR1 and CDR2 sequences are MNHNS and SASEGT. CDR3 region: CASSEDYSQYTDTQYF. DNA for the CDR3: TGTGCCAGCAGTGAAGATTACAGCCAGTACACAGATACGCAGTATTTT.

This chain uses TRBV10-3 with TRBJ2-2; D not certain. Germline CDR1 and CDR2: ENHRY and SYGVKD. The ends were cut back, 4 bases at V and 4 bases at J, with 13 bases in the middle. The CDR3 is made up of 15 amino acids. CDR3 amino acids: CAISVRLPGTGELFF. The CDR3 DNA reads TGTGCCATCAGTGTACGGCTTCCGGGCACCGGGGAGCTGTTTTTT.

The chain uses TRBV7-6 and TRBJ2-5; a weak D match, TRBD1 (8 bases). Trimming took 0 bases from V and 4 from J, leaving 15 bases between them. Germline V gene data show CDR1 as SGHVS and CDR2 as FNYEAQ. The CDR3 consists of 16 residues. The CDR3, as DNA: TGTGCCAGCAGCTTAGCGTTCACAGGGGGGGTAGAGACCCAGTACTTC. Encoded protein: CASSLAFTGGVETQYF.

This rearrangement joins TRBV7-9 to TRBJ1-1; D uncertain. The germline V gene encodes CDR1 SEHNR and CDR2 FQNEAQ (reference sequence). The CDR3 is 13 residues long. The V end was cut by 3 bases, the J end by 10 bases, with 15 bases between. Here the CDR3 DNA reads TGTGCCAGCAGCTTGAGGTCAGCTGGAGGAGCTTTCTTT. This codes for CASSLRSAGGAFF.

The chain recombines TRBV7-9 with TRBJ2-5; 9 positions match TRBD1. V lost 5 bases and J lost 4; bases outside the gene matches: 14. Per the germline V gene, CDR1 is SEHNR and CDR2 is FQNEAQ (reference sequence). The CDR3 totals 17 residues. This CDR3 is CASSGTYKQGARETQYF. CDR3 nucleotides: TGTGCCAGCAGCGGAACTTACAAACAGGGGGCAAGAGAGACCCAGTACTTC.

This clone was seen just once. The J gene is TRBJ2-2, the V gene TRBV5-1; perhaps TRBD1 as D (6 bases). CDR1 is SGHRS and CDR2 is YFSETQ in the germline V gene. The V gene lost 0 bases and the J gene lost 6 bases, with 9 bases spanning the gap. The CDR3 loop spans 14 amino acids. The CDR3: CASSLGDTAGELFF. CDR3 sequence (DNA): TGCGCCAGCAGCTTGGGGGACACTGCCGGGGAGCTGTTTTTT.

This clone came up a few times. This rearrangement joins TRBV6-6 to TRBJ1-2; 10 bases line up with TRBD1. The CDR3 is 13 residues long. The ends lost 5 bases at V and 3 bases at J; junction bases unmatched: 0. Germline V CDR1 and CDR2: MNHNY, SVGAGI (reference sequence). The CDR3 spells CASSGQGDYGYTF. In DNA, the CDR3 is TGTGCCAGCAGTGGACAGGGGGACTATGGCTACACCTTC.

This rearrangement joins TRBV5-1 to TRBJ2-7, with D maybe TRBD1 (6 bases). The CDR3 sequence is 16 residues long. Germline-derived CDR1 and CDR2 are SGHRS and YFSETQ. The V and J ends lost 3 bases and 6 bases respectively, with 22 bases between them. Here the CDR3 reads CASSSHPEGTLGEQYF. Written as DNA, the CDR3 is TGCGCCAGCAGCTCCCATCCCGAGGGGACACTCGGCGAGCAGTACTTC.

CDR3 DNA sequence: TGCGCCAGCAGCCAAACCCCGGGGGTGAACACTGAAGCTTTCTTT. Its translation is CASSQTPGVNTEAFF. V is TRBV4-3 and J is TRBJ1-1, with D possibly matching TRBD1 (5 bases). Germline CDR1 is LGHNA and CDR2 is YSLEER. The CDR3 consists of 15 residues. Deletions cut 2 bases from V and 0 bases from J, with 10 bases between.